These 26 T cell receptor beta chains came from one sample sequenced in a study of T cells in Graves' hyperthyroidism and ophthalmopathy. RNA transcripts gave rise to amplified TCR beta CDR3 regions. The study used the HTBI primer set for a first-round RT-PCR of the TCR CDR3. TCRdb recomputed calls from the multiplex PCR reads with MiXCR, one row per CDR3 protein. Of 730,000 or so distinct CDR3 sequences listed, approximately 18% are singletons. The specimen sequenced was blood. These receptors were taken from a woman aged 45 to 65 with Graves' hyperthyroidism that later progressed to Graves' ophthalmopathy.

This clonotype was observed a few times. The chain is built from TRBV10-2 and TRBJ1-5; possibly TRBD1 for D (6 bases). The CDR3 loop spans 14 amino acids. V lost 2 bases to trimming and J lost 5 bases, with 10 bases between them. CDR1 and CDR2 (germline): WSHSY, SAAADI. Written as DNA, the CDR3 is TGCGCCAGCAGTGAGGTCCGGGGGCATCAGCCCCAGCATTTT. Amino acids: CASSEVRGHQPQHF.

DNA of the CDR3: TGTGCCAGCAGTTTACCAGGTCGGCGGGATACGCAGTATTTT. It codes for CASSLPGRRDTQYF. This chain links TRBV27 with TRBJ2-3; D is unresolved. The CDR3 is 14 residues long. Trimming cost V 2 bases and J 6 bases, with 12 bases left between them. Germline CDR1 is MNHEY and CDR2 is SMNVEV (reference sequence).

This chain uses TRBV29-1 with TRBJ2-7; the match to TRBD1 covers 8 bases. Trimming cost V 3 bases and J 3 bases; bases outside gene matches: 7. Germline CDR1 is SQVTM and CDR2 is ANQGSEA. The CDR3 runs to 14 residues. The CDR3 reads CSVDADREGYEQYF. The CDR3, as DNA: TGCAGCGTTGACGCGGACAGGGAAGGCTACGAGCAGTACTTC.

This clonotype has more than one count but fewer than ten. V and J are TRBV3-1 and TRBJ2-3; TRBD2 matches at 10 bases. The junction had 9 bases not matched to a gene; V was cut back by 4 bases and J by 5 bases. Germline CDR1 LGHDT, CDR2 YNNKEL (reference sequence). CDR3 length equals 16 residues. In DNA form, the CDR3 reads TGTGCCAGCAGCCCCCGGTTAGCGGGGGGTGTAGATACGCAGTATTTT. Encoded protein: CASSPRLAGGVDTQYF.

The V gene is TRBV19, the J gene TRBJ2-3; TRBD2 matches 8 bases. This CDR3 comprises 15 residues. Trimming took 5 bases from V and 2 from J; bases not matched to a gene: 6. CDR1 and CDR2 (germline): LNHDA, SQIVND (reference sequence). The CDR3 DNA is TGTGCCAGTAGTCTTAGCGGGGTCCTCACAGATACGCAGTATTTT. It yields the protein CASSLSGVLTDTQYF.

This clonotype was seen ten or more times. The gene calls are TRBV30 and TRBJ1-2, with 8 bases lining up with TRBD1. The V gene end was trimmed by 4 bases and the J gene end by 2 bases; junction bases not matched to a gene: 3. In germline, CDR1 is GTSNPN, CDR2 SVGIG (reference sequence). The CDR3 spans 13 residues. The CDR3 loop is CAWTGGDNYGYTF. CDR3 bases: TGTGCCTGGACAGGGGGCGACAACTATGGCTACACCTTC.

This rearrangement joins TRBV20-1 to TRBJ2-2; 9 positions match TRBD1. Germline V CDR1 and CDR2: DFQATT, SNEGSKA (reference sequence). V gave up 4 bases and J gave up 7 bases; unmatched junction bases: 7. The CDR3 totals 14 residues. The CDR3, as DNA: TGCAGTGCTATAACAGGGGGCGCCTTCGGGGAGCTGTTTTTT. It is translated as CSAITGGAFGELFF.

This clonotype appeared a few times. This chain joins TRBV5-1 and TRBJ1-4; D is unclear. V was shortened by 3 bases and J by 0 bases, with 9 bases between the two germline ends. CDR3 length equals 15 residues. Germline CDR1 is SGHRS and CDR2 is YFSETQ. The CDR3 DNA reads TGCGCCAGCAGCTCCCTTTTCGCAACTAATGAAAAACTGTTTTTT. Translation: CASSSLFATNEKLFF.

This clonotype came up many times. The genes are TRBV11-2 and TRBJ2-3, with 11 bases lining up with TRBD2. Germline values: CDR1 SGHAT, CDR2 FQNNGV. V was pared by 5 bases and J by 6 bases, with 10 bases of the junction left unmatched. The CDR3 extends over 16 amino acids. Here the CDR3 DNA reads TGTGCCAGCAGCCCGGCGGTAGCGGGGGGGCTTGATACGCAGTATTTT. Its translation: CASSPAVAGGLDTQYF.

This clonotype occurred many times. This chain connects TRBV11-2 to TRBJ2-1; D not resolved. The CDR3 is 13 residues long. V lost 4 bases and J 12 bases, leaving 16 bases between the germline ends. The germline CDR1 and CDR2 sequences are SGHAT and FQNNGV. CDR3 coding DNA: TGTGCCAGCAGCTACTTTTCGGACGGTATGCAGTTCTTC. Its translation: CASSYFSDGMQFF.

This clonotype was seen at least ten times. The chain employs TRBV20-1 and TRBJ2-7; D may match TRBD1 or TRBD2 (5 bases each). V lost 8 bases to trimming and J lost 5 bases, with 19 bases between them. CDR3 length: 13 residues. Germline CDR1 is DFQATT and CDR2 is SNEGSKA (reference sequence). The CDR3 loop reads CSPEGKDLDEQYF. CDR3 DNA: TGCAGTCCAGAGGGGAAGGACTTGGACGAGCAGTACTTC.

This clonotype was counted between two and nine times. This chain joins TRBV29-1 and TRBJ2-4; D is undetermined. Germline CDR1 is SQVTM and CDR2 is ANQGSEA. CDR3 size: 12 residues. V lost 8 bases to trimming and J lost 4 bases, with 12 bases between them. CDR3 sequence (DNA): TGCAGCATTCACACCCTTAAAAACATTCAGTACTTC. Encoded protein: CSIHTLKNIQYF.

This clonotype showed up just a few times. CDR3 region: CASSYFTTDTQYF. CDR3 bases: TGTGCCAGCAGTTACTTCACTACAGATACGCAGTATTTT. The rearrangement links TRBV6-2 or TRBV6-3 to TRBJ2-3; D call uncertain. Trimming shortened V by 1 base and J by 3 bases, and 5 bases separated the two germline ends. The CDR3 has 13 amino acids. The germline gives CDR1 MNHEY, CDR2 SVGEGT.

J is TRBJ2-2 and V is TRBV10-1; D gene uncertain. From germline, CDR1 is WNHNN and CDR2 SYGVQD (reference sequence). With 3 bases removed from V and 7 bases from J, the gap between germline ends came to 9 bases. The CDR3 contains 13 residues. CDR3 coding DNA: TGCGCCAGCAGTGAAAGTTGGGGCGGGGAGCTGTTTTTT. As protein: CASSESWGGELFF.

This clonotype was detected ten times or more. V is TRBV5-1 and J is TRBJ2-3; 15 bases agree with TRBD2. The CDR3 has 18 amino acids. V trimming: 0 bases; J trimming: 6 bases; junction bases outside the gene matches: 8. Germline V gives CDR1 SGHRS, CDR2 YFSETQ. Here the CDR3 reads CASSLVGGLAGGHDTQYF. The CDR3 nucleotides read TGCGCCAGCAGCTTGGTTGGAGGACTAGCGGGGGGGCACGATACGCAGTATTTT.

Only a few counts were recorded for this clonotype. V usage is TRBV19 and J usage is TRBJ1-5; 8 positions match TRBD1. Germline V gene lookup returns CDR1 LNHDA and CDR2 SQIVND (reference sequence). V was clipped by 7 bases and J by 9 bases; unmatched bases: 8. This CDR3 contains 13 residues. CDR3 in DNA: TGTGCCAGTAACCACAGGGGGGGAGCGCCCCAGCATTTT. Amino acids: CASNHRGGAPQHF.

The rearrangement joins TRBV18 to TRBJ1-6, with D possibly TRBD1 on 6 matching bases. Deletions cut 6 bases from V and 0 bases from J, with 12 bases between. The CDR3 extends over 16 amino acids. CDR1 KGHSH and CDR2 LQKENI come from the germline V gene. CDR3 in DNA: TGTGCCAGCTCGTCCACAGGGAGCTCCTATAATTCACCCCTCCACTTT. Encoded protein: CASSSTGSSYNSPLHF.

The chain employs TRBV7-6 and TRBJ2-1; 12 nucleotides line up with TRBD1. The CDR3 spans 16 residues. Germline assignment: CDR1 SGHVS and CDR2 FNYEAQ. With V trimmed by 6 bases and J by 8 bases, 11 bases remained unmatched. The CDR3 bases are TGTGCCAGCAGTACGGCCGGGACAGGGGGCGCCTATGAGCAGTTCTTC. Translating gives CASSTAGTGGAYEQFF.

V gene TRBV29-1 combines with J gene TRBJ2-1, with D possibly matching TRBD1 (8 bases). CDR1 is SQVTM, CDR2 ANQGSEA, per germline. The V and J ends lost 4 bases and 4 bases respectively, with 17 bases between them. This CDR3 spans 15 amino acids. CDR3 region: CSVGRQGRGYNEQFF. In DNA, the CDR3 is TGCAGCGTTGGGCGACAGGGGAGGGGGTACAATGAGCAGTTCTTC.

Many counts were recorded for this clonotype. This chain joins TRBV7-8 and TRBJ2-5, with 14 bases lining up with TRBD2. The junction had 7 bases not matched to a gene; V was cut back by 5 bases and J by 5 bases. CDR3 size: 16 residues. In germline, CDR1 is SGHVS, CDR2 FQNEAQ. CDR3 DNA: TGTGCCAGCAGCCTGAGACTAGCGGGGGGGCAGGAGACCCAGTACTTC. Translated: CASSLRLAGGQETQYF.

This clonotype was seen at least ten times. The chain combines TRBV20-1 with TRBJ1-5; D remains ambiguous. Germline V gives CDR1 DFQATT, CDR2 SNEGSKA (reference sequence). This CDR3 spans 18 amino acids. V lost 0 bases and J lost 5, with 23 bases in between. The DNA of the CDR3 is TGCAGTGCTAGAGATCCCCCGGGTGGGCCGTGGATTCATCAGCCCCAGCATTTT. Translating gives CSARDPPGGPWIHQPQHF.

This clonotype was picked up many times. This sequence joins TRBV3-1 and TRBJ1-4; no firm D call. Germline lookup yields CDR1 LGHDT and CDR2 YNNKEL (reference sequence). The CDR3 contains 13 residues. Trimming removed 3 bases from V and 7 bases from J, with 9 bases in between. CDR3 region: CASSHRRAEKLFF. The DNA of the CDR3 is TGTGCCAGCAGCCACCGGAGGGCTGAAAAACTGTTTTTT.

The chain recombines TRBV7-9 with TRBJ2-3; possible D gene TRBD2, 6 bases. Germline V gene data show CDR1 as SEHNR and CDR2 as FQNEAQ (reference sequence). CDR3 size: 15 residues. V gave up 6 bases and J gave up 1 base, with 14 bases separating them. The CDR3 nucleotides are TGTGCCAGCAGAGATAGCGGTCGGCGCACAGATACGCAGTATTTT. This codes for CASRDSGRRTDTQYF. The whole variable domain, remainder taken from reference TRBV7-9 and TRBJ2-3, is DTGVSQNPRHKITKRGQNVTFRCDPISEHNRLYWYRQTLGQGPEFLTYFQNEAQLEKSRLLSDRFSAERPKGSFSTLEIQRTEQGDSAMYLCASRDSGRRTDTQYFGPGTRLTVL.

The rearrangement joins TRBV12-3 or TRBV12-4 to TRBJ1-6; 7 nucleotides line up with TRBD1. J gave up 9 bases and V 6 bases, and 8 bases lay outside the gene matches. The CDR3 spans 14 residues. In DNA form, the CDR3 reads TGTGCCAGCAGCCAATGGACAGGCGGTTCACCCCTCCACTTT. Protein product: CASSQWTGGSPLHF.

This clonotype was recorded at least ten times. The chain carries TRBV30 and TRBJ2-7, with 8 bases lining up with TRBD1. This CDR3 region has 14 residues. V lost 7 bases and J lost 7; bases outside the gene matches: 15. Per the germline V gene, CDR1 is GTSNPN and CDR2 is SVGIG (reference sequence). The DNA of the CDR3 is TGTGCCTACAGTCCCGGACAGGGTTTTCGGGAGCAGTACTTC. Translating gives CAYSPGQGFREQYF.

The rearrangement links TRBV19 to TRBJ1-1; TRBD1 might be the D (5 bases). CDR1 LNHDA and CDR2 SQIVND come from the germline V gene (reference sequence). CDR3 length: 15 amino acids. V dropped 6 bases and J dropped 3 bases, with 17 bases sitting between them. The CDR3 nucleotides read TGTGCCAGTAGATCTGATGGACACCCGTACACTGAAGCTTTCTTT. Translation: CASRSDGHPYTEAFF. The entire variable domain, with the rest obtained from reference TRBV19 and TRBJ1-1, is as follows: DGGITQSPKYLFRKEGQNVTLSCEQNLNHDAMYWYRQDPGQGLRLIYYSQIVNDFQKGDIAEGYSVSREKKESFPLTVTSAQKNPTAFYLCASRSDGHPYTEAFFGQGTRLTVV.